Shown below are 25 T cell receptor beta chains from a single sample sequenced in a study of vaccination and CD4 T cells after COVID-19. Their target antigens are unknown. Treatment given: approximately 9-day PBMC culture with coronavirus spike peptide pools or control peptides (ViraFEST assay). Scientists ran DNA taken from cultured CD4+ T cells through the Oncomine TCR Beta short-read assay for sequencing. A single record per CDR3 protein comes from TCRdb applying MiXCR to the PCR reads. Of around 12,000 distinct CDR3 sequences listed, around 50% are singletons. Sequencing input: CD4+ T cells from blood, cultured in vitro. These receptors originate from a human donor who had recovered from COVID-19.

The chain joins TRBV11-2 to TRBJ2-7; 7 nucleotides line up with TRBD2. The CDR3 is 15 residues long. With 0 bases clipped from V and 2 bases from J, the junction kept 4 bases outside the gene matches. Germline lookup yields CDR1 SGHAT and CDR2 FQNNGV. The CDR3 DNA is TGTGCCAGCAGCTTAGATTCCCGGGGGGCCTACGAGCAGTACTTC. Encoded protein: CASSLDSRGAYEQYF.

This clonotype is medium-sized. V and J are TRBV7-2 and TRBJ1-2; 7 positions match TRBD1. CDR1 and CDR2 from the germline V gene are SGHTA and FQGNSA. The CDR3 contains 14 residues. Trimming cost V 5 bases and J 6 bases; bases outside gene matches: 9. The CDR3 DNA sequence: TGTGCCAGCAGCCACTACATTGACAGGGATGGCTACACCTTC. Amino acid sequence: CASSHYIDRDGYTF.

The genes are TRBV6-5 and TRBJ2-7; 10 bases are shared with TRBD2. The CDR3 is 14 amino acids. Trimming took 3 bases from V and 6 from J; bases not matched to a gene: 5. Germline V gene sequence: CDR1 MNHEY, CDR2 SVGAGI. CDR3 amino acids: CASSYLAGVREQYF. In DNA form, the CDR3 reads TGTGCCAGCAGTTATCTAGCGGGAGTTCGCGAGCAGTACTTC.

The rearrangement uses TRBV20-1 and TRBJ1-1; 9 nucleotides line up with TRBD1. CDR3 length equals 16 residues. Losses at the gene ends were 2 bases for V and 1 base for J; bases not matched to a gene: 8. Germline CDR1 and CDR2: DFQATT and SNEGSKA (reference sequence). DNA for the CDR3: TGCAGTGCTAGACTCGTCCTGGACAGGGGGAACACTGAAGCTTTCTTT. Its protein is CSARLVLDRGNTEAFF.

V and J are TRBV6-2 or TRBV6-3 and TRBJ1-2; no reliable D call. V was trimmed by 8 bases and J by 2 bases, leaving 6 bases between them. Germline CDR1 MNHEY, CDR2 SVGEGT. The CDR3 totals 11 residues. The CDR3, as DNA: TGTGCCAGCGCTATGAACTATGGCTACACCTTC. This codes for CASAMNYGYTF.

J is TRBJ1-2 and V is TRBV7-3; a possible D gene is TRBD1 (5 bases). The CDR3 has 15 residues. Germline V lookup: CDR1 SGHTA, CDR2 FQGTGA. V lost 1 base and J lost 6, with 15 bases in between. The CDR3 loop is CASSLMSAGRDGYTF. In DNA form, the CDR3 reads TGTGCCAGCAGCTTAATGTCCGCAGGGAGGGATGGCTACACCTTC.

This clonotype was detected a few times. This chain connects TRBV28 to TRBJ1-2; D gene ambiguous. Germline CDR1 and CDR2: MDHEN and SYDVKM. V was shortened by 5 bases and J by 5 bases, with 24 bases between the two germline ends. The CDR3 is 17 residues long. The CDR3 loop reads CASSTRIALLDLYGYTF. The CDR3, as DNA: TGTGCCAGCAGTACCAGGATCGCGCTCCTCGACCTATATGGCTACACCTTC.

This clonotype was found a few times. This rearrangement joins TRBV5-7 to TRBJ2-5; TRBD1 is a possible D gene (8 bases). TRBV5-7 is annotated as an ORF whose role is uncertain. Trimming cost V 4 bases and J 5 bases, with 21 bases left between them. There are 16 residues in the CDR3. Here the CDR3 reads CASSGDRQGRGETQYF. The CDR3 DNA reads TGTGCCAGCAGCGGAGACCGACAGGGGAGGGGGGAGACCCAGTACTTC.

The chain links TRBV18 to TRBJ1-2; no clear D. The CDR3 is made up of 15 amino acids. Trimming removed 0 bases at V and 4 bases at J, with 12 bases between. Germline V gene data show CDR1 as KGHSH and CDR2 as LQKENI. The CDR3 DNA follows: TGTGCCAGCTCACCACCGGGAATGGCACTCTATGGCTACACCTTC. As protein: CASSPPGMALYGYTF.

The V call is TRBV5-1, the J call TRBJ2-7; a weak D match, TRBD1 (5 bases). Germline V gives CDR1 SGHRS, CDR2 YFSETQ. The V end lost 4 bases, the J end lost 6 bases, and 20 bases lay between the germline ends. The CDR3 has 15 amino acids. CDR3: CASSPLRRERGEQYF. For the CDR3, the DNA is TGCGCCAGCAGCCCCCTGCGCAGGGAAAGGGGCGAGCAGTACTTC.

V is TRBV11-3 and J is TRBJ2-7, with TRBD1 as a possible D gene (5 bases). Per the germline V gene, CDR1 is SGHNT and CDR2 is YENEEA. Trimming shortened V by 5 bases and J by 5 bases, and 19 bases separated the two germline ends. This CDR3 spans 15 amino acids. The CDR3 is CASSRESQTVHEQYF. The CDR3 nucleotides read TGTGCCAGCAGCCGTGAATCCCAGACAGTTCACGAGCAGTACTTC.

This clonotype was observed a handful of times. The chain combines TRBV6-5 with TRBJ1-1, with 7 bases fitting TRBD1. Germline CDR1 is MNHEY and CDR2 is SVGAGI. The V and J ends lost 1 base and 8 bases, in that order; junction bases with no gene match: 1. The CDR3 is 12 residues long. The CDR3: CASSYWTGEAFF. The CDR3 DNA sequence: TGTGCCAGCAGTTACTGGACAGGCGAAGCTTTCTTT.

The chain joins TRBV7-6 to TRBJ2-2, with 8 nucleotides matching TRBD2. Trimming removed 7 bases from V and 4 bases from J; junction bases left unmatched: 8. Germline CDR1 SGHVS, CDR2 FNYEAQ. This CDR3 spans 15 amino acids. The CDR3 reads CASTRVAGTTGELFF. The CDR3 nucleotides are TGTGCCAGCACTAGGGTAGCGGGAACCACCGGGGAGCTGTTTTTT.

This clonotype was seen a handful of times. The chain has TRBV20-1 and TRBJ2-1; tentative D call: TRBD2 (6 bases). V lost 1 base and J lost 0, with 10 bases in between. Per the germline V gene, CDR1 is DFQATT and CDR2 is SNEGSKA (reference sequence). The CDR3 is made up of 15 amino acids. The DNA for the CDR3 is TGCAGTGCTAGAGGGGCGGGGAGCTCCTACAATGAGCAGTTCTTC. Translating it yields CSARGAGSSYNEQFF.

This clonotype is termed large. V is TRBV12-3 or TRBV12-4 and J is TRBJ1-6, with TRBD1 matching 7 bases. The V and J ends lost 5 bases and 12 bases, in that order; junction bases with no gene match: 13. This CDR3 has 15 residues. The CDR3 sequence is CASSIRGLRGEPLHF. The CDR3, as DNA: TGTGCCAGCAGTATCAGGGGGTTGCGAGGAGAACCCCTCCACTTT.

This clonotype was seen more than once but under ten times. V is TRBV7-2 and J is TRBJ2-7; 8 nucleotides agree with TRBD2. This CDR3 is 14 amino acids long. The ends lost 5 bases at V and 2 bases at J; junction bases unmatched: 5. Germline-derived CDR1 and CDR2 are SGHTA and FQGNSA. The CDR3 is CASSPETSAYEQYF. As DNA, the CDR3 is TGTGCCAGCAGCCCGGAGACTAGCGCCTACGAGCAGTACTTC.

To note about this clonotype: The germline gene is not matched at one end of the junction; a read error may be the cause. The CDR3 sequence: CASRGQALNTGELLF. In DNA, the CDR3 is TGTGCCAGTAGAGGGCAGGCCCTGAACACCGGGGAGCTGCTTTTT. V usage is TRBV19 and J usage is TRBJ2-2, with D maybe TRBD2 (5 bases). Germline CDR1 is LNHDA and CDR2 is SQIVND (reference sequence). This CDR3 region has 15 residues.

The chain combines TRBV2 with TRBJ1-3; 7 nucleotides line up with TRBD1. The length of the CDR3 is 16 residues. V lost 9 bases and J lost 0; bases outside the gene matches: 11. CDR1 SNHLY and CDR2 FYNNEI come from the germline V gene. The CDR3 coding sequence is TGTGCCAGTAGACAGGGCACCTATTACTCTGGAAACACCATATATTTT. Translation: CASRQGTYYSGNTIYF.

The chain has TRBV4-2 and TRBJ2-5; D is perhaps TRBD2 (7 bases). The CDR3 runs 14 residues. V lost 4 bases, J lost 4 bases, and 13 bases lay in between. In germline, CDR1 is LGHNA, CDR2 YNFKEQ. The CDR3 region has the DNA TGTGCCAGCAGCCGAAGAGGGGGGGGAGAGACCCAGTACTTC. This gives the protein CASSRRGGGETQYF.

The chain joins TRBV18 to TRBJ1-2, with D perhaps matching TRBD1 (6 bases). CDR3 length: 13 amino acids. V lost 0 bases, J lost 8 bases, and 10 bases lay in between. Germline-derived CDR1 and CDR2 are KGHSH and LQKENI. The CDR3 reads CASSPPGGEGYTF. The CDR3 nucleotides are TGTGCCAGCTCACCACCAGGGGGTGAGGGCTACACCTTC.

The chain links TRBV28 to TRBJ1-5, with 9 bases that match TRBD1. CDR3 size: 15 residues. Germline V gene sequence: CDR1 MDHEN, CDR2 SYDVKM. The V and J ends lost 3 bases and 3 bases, in that order; junction bases with no gene match: 3. The CDR3 is CASSFTGGVNQPQHF. CDR3 DNA: TGTGCCAGCAGTTTCACAGGGGGCGTCAATCAGCCCCAGCATTTT.

V gene TRBV10-3 combines with J gene TRBJ1-2; 8 bases are a match to TRBD1. V shed 5 bases, J shed 0 bases, and the junction held 5 bases outside the gene matches. The CDR3 runs to 15 residues. Germline V gene lookup returns CDR1 ENHRY and CDR2 SYGVKD. The CDR3 protein is CAISTGQAANYGYTF. CDR3 DNA sequence: TGTGCCATCAGTACGGGACAGGCAGCTAACTATGGCTACACCTTC.

By share, this clonotype ranks as large. This rearrangement joins TRBV7-9 to TRBJ1-2; 7 nucleotides align to TRBD1. The CDR3 runs to 14 residues. J gave up 4 bases and V 3 bases, and 5 bases lay outside the gene matches. Germline V gene sequence: CDR1 SEHNR, CDR2 FQNEAQ (reference sequence). The CDR3 protein is CASSLIGGSYGYTF. CDR3 DNA: TGTGCCAGCAGCTTGATAGGGGGCTCCTATGGCTACACCTTC.

The chain is built from TRBV6-2 or TRBV6-3 and TRBJ2-1, with 10 bases that match TRBD2. Germline CDR1 is MNHEY and CDR2 is SVGEGT. CDR3 size: 17 residues. The ends lost 0 bases at V and 6 bases at J; junction bases unmatched: 8. Here the CDR3 DNA reads TGTGCCAGCAGTTACTCGGCTAGCGGGAGCTGGCGCAATGAGCAGTTCTTC. Its translation: CASSYSASGSWRNEQFF.

V usage is TRBV10-1 and J usage is TRBJ1-2; D is unclear. The V end lost 3 bases, the J end lost 5 bases, and 4 bases lay between the germline ends. Germline lookup yields CDR1 WNHNN and CDR2 SYGVQD (reference sequence). CDR3 length: 11 residues. CDR3 amino acids: CASSDLYGYTF. CDR3 sequence (DNA): TGCGCCAGCAGTGATCTGTATGGCTACACCTTC.